The clone carrying this T cell receptor beta chain was detected a few times. The antigen is unknown. The sample is drawn from a study of CD8 T cells in ankylosing spondylitis. General study points: Disease-linked clones reportedly showed significant enrichment in matched ankylosing spondylitis synovial fluid. Certain motif variants had earlier been reported in reactive arthritis synovial fluid and blood.

V lost 5 bases and J 5 bases, leaving 12 bases between the germline ends. CDR1 is SEHNR, CDR2 FQNEAQ, per germline (reference sequence). The CDR3 is 13 amino acids. TCRdb reprocessed the 5' RACE reads via MiXCR and lists one record per CDR3 protein. The table lists 150,000 to 200,000 distinct CDR3 sequences, around 18% of them singletons. The TCR comes from a male donor with ankylosing spondylitis or in good health (not recorded which). This chain links TRBV7-9 with TRBJ1-2, with D unresolved. Sequenced: blood, either unsorted or a sorted T cell fraction (not recorded which). DNA of the CDR3: TGTGCCAGCAGCCCTAATACGCCGTATGGCTACACCTTC. Translating gives CASSPNTPYGYTF.